This T cell receptor beta chain was sequenced during a study of blood T cells in healthy people across ages. Points from the study as a whole: It was held that the diversity estimates obtained from one million T cells were underestimates. CMV status of donors was unknown, possibly confounding expanded clonotype changes.

With a J-beta primer mix and a sample-barcoded 5' primer, a second PCR ran roughly 6 to 11 cycles. TCRdb ran MiXCR on the 5' RACE reads and lists one entry per CDR3 protein. The table has approximately 770,000 distinct CDR3 sequences, roughly 64% seen once. Details on this clonotype: Its cognate antigen is unknown.

Caucasian individuals from Russia who were healthy and aged 6 to 90 acted as donors. Every donor gave approximately 10 milliliters of peripheral blood. Sequencing input: blood. The sequence derives from a man under 40 in good health.

The CDR3 protein is CSATRVLDSSEQYF. The CDR3 region has the DNA TGCAGTGCAACCAGGGTTCTAGACAGCAGCGAGCAGTACTTC. The V call is TRBV20-1, the J call TRBJ2-5, with D possibly TRBD1 on 5 matching bases. The J call may be in error: the DNA end matches TRBJ2-7 better. Germline V CDR1 and CDR2: DFQATT, SNEGSKA (reference sequence). The CDR3 covers 14 residues.